Each of the 13 T cell receptor beta chains below was sequenced from the same sample in a study of OX40 agonist ivuxolimab in advanced cancers. Using immunoSEQ multiplex PCR, the repertoire was profiled, and TCRdb retains in-frame clones only, with some absent. This sample yields fewer than 60,000 clones, of which roughly 82% are seen a single time; less than 4.5% belongs to the top ten. Sequenced material: CD4+ or CD8+ T cells sorted from blood, taken in a trial of the OX40 agonist ivuxolimab. The receptors derive from an adult with an advanced solid tumor such as melanoma, head and neck, liver or kidney cancer.

This rearrangement joins TRBV4-3 to TRBJ2-5; D is undetermined. The germline CDR1 and CDR2 sequences are LGHNA and YSLEER. This CDR3 comprises 14 residues. Trimming stripped 1 base from V and 5 bases from J, with 11 bases between. CDR3 sequence (DNA): TGCGCCAGCAGCCAAGGGAACCCCCCGGAGACCCAGTACTTC. Its protein product is CASSQGNPPETQYF.

Written as DNA, the CDR3 is TGCGCCAGCAGCCCACCCCTGGGGAACACTGAAGCTTTCTTT. It translates to CASSPPLGNTEAFF. This sequence joins TRBV5-1 and TRBJ1-1; D unclear. V was shortened by 4 bases and J by 1 base, with 11 bases between the two germline ends. Germline loops: CDR1 SGHRS, CDR2 YFSETQ. The CDR3 totals 14 residues.

This clone was picked up one time. This chain links TRBV10-1 with TRBJ1-5; 7 nucleotides line up with TRBD1. V was clipped by 7 bases and J by 5 bases; unmatched bases: 11. This CDR3 is built from 15 residues. Per the germline V gene, CDR1 is WNHNN and CDR2 is SYGVQD (reference sequence). CDR3 sequence reads: CASTEGTAGYQPQHF. The CDR3 DNA reads TGCGCCAGCACCGAGGGGACAGCGGGGTATCAGCCCCAGCATTTT.

V and J are TRBV7-2 and TRBJ2-3; TRBD2 agrees at 7 bases. This CDR3 contains 16 residues. J gave up 4 bases and V 2 bases, and 9 bases lay outside the gene matches. Germline CDR1 and CDR2: SGHTA and FQGNSA. This CDR3 reads CASSLMKAGVADTQYF. The CDR3 DNA is TGTGCCAGCAGCTTAATGAAGGCGGGGGTAGCAGATACGCAGTATTTT.

This clone came up once. The chain joins TRBV4-3 to TRBJ1-4; 8 nucleotides align to TRBD1. The CDR3 loop spans 14 amino acids. J was trimmed by 8 bases and V by 4 bases; bases with no gene match: 6. Germline assignment: CDR1 LGHNA and CDR2 YSLEER. The CDR3: CASSPGQGREKLFF. The DNA for the CDR3 is TGCGCCAGCAGCCCCGGACAGGGCCGGGAAAAACTGTTTTTT.

The V gene is TRBV7-3, the J gene TRBJ2-5; TRBD2 matches at 8 bases. In germline, CDR1 is SGHTA, CDR2 FQGTGA. The CDR3 spans 14 residues. V was clipped by 5 bases and J by 1 base; unmatched bases: 3. CDR3 nucleotides: TGTGCCAGCAGCAAAGCGGGAGCCCAAGAGACCCAGTACTTC. Translated: CASSKAGAQETQYF. Combining the CDR3 with reference TRBV7-3 and TRBJ2-5 gives the whole variable domain GAGVSQTPSNKVTEKGKYVELRCDPISGHTALYWYRQSLGQGPEFLIYFQGTGAADDSGLPNDRFFAVRPEGSVSTLKIQRTERGDSAVYLCASSKAGAQETQYFGPGTRLLVL.

This clone came up a few times. The chain employs TRBV7-9 and TRBJ1-6; D uncertain. CDR1 is SEHNR, CDR2 FQNEAQ, per germline (reference sequence). The CDR3 has 12 residues. The V and J ends lost 4 bases and 8 bases respectively, with 6 bases between them. The CDR3 DNA follows: TGTGCCAGCAGCTACAGCGATTCACCCCTCCACTTT. Amino acids: CASSYSDSPLHF. Complete variable domain (other parts from reference TRBV7-9 and TRBJ1-6): DTGVSQNPRHKITKRGQNVTFRCDPISEHNRLYWYRQTLGQGPEFLTYFQNEAQLEKSRLLSDRFSAERPKGSFSTLEIQRTEQGDSAMYLCASSYSDSPLHFGNGTRLTVT.

The table lists this clone with a count of one. This chain uses TRBV7-2 with TRBJ2-6; tentatively, D is TRBD1 (6 bases). This CDR3 contains 15 residues. The germline V and J ends were trimmed by 3 bases and 0 bases, with 6 bases remaining between them. In germline, CDR1 is SGHTA, CDR2 FQGNSA. Here the CDR3 DNA reads TGTGCCAGCAGCTTGGACAGCTCTGGGGCCAACGTCCTGACTTTC. Encoded protein: CASSLDSSGANVLTF.

This clone was counted only a few times. This chain joins TRBV19 and TRBJ2-7, with D possibly called TRBD1 or TRBD2 (6 bases each). V was shortened by 5 bases and J by 7 bases, with 18 bases between the two germline ends. The CDR3 spans 14 residues. Per the germline V gene, CDR1 is LNHDA and CDR2 is SQIVND (reference sequence). The CDR3 sequence is CASSPPRGAREQYF. CDR3 nucleotides: TGTGCCAGTAGTCCCCCGAGGGGGGCGAGGGAGCAGTACTTC. The entire variable domain, with the rest obtained from reference TRBV19 and TRBJ2-7, is as follows: DGGITQSPKYLFRKEGQNVTLSCEQNLNHDAMYWYRQDPGQGLRLIYYSQIVNDFQKGDIAEGYSVSREKKESFPLTVTSAQKNPTAFYLCASSPPRGAREQYFGPGTRLTVT.

The chain has TRBV5-6 and TRBJ2-3; TRBD1 aligns across 7 bases. Unmatched junction bases numbered 3, after V lost 0 bases and J lost 2 bases. CDR3 length: 15 residues. Per the germline V gene, CDR1 is SGHDT and CDR2 is YYEEEE. This CDR3 is CASSLATGATDTQYF. For the CDR3, the DNA is TGTGCCAGCAGCTTGGCAACAGGGGCCACAGATACGCAGTATTTT.

V and J are TRBV5-1 and TRBJ1-5; 7 bases are shared with TRBD1. The V gene's germline CDR1 is SGHRS and CDR2 YFSETQ. The CDR3 covers 15 residues. Trimming took 4 bases from V and 2 from J; bases not matched to a gene: 6. CDR3 amino acids: CASSATGLGNQPQHF. The CDR3 region has the DNA TGCGCCAGCAGCGCGACAGGGTTGGGCAATCAGCCCCAGCATTTT. Supplemented by reference TRBV5-1 and TRBJ1-5, the full variable domain reads KAGVTQTPRYLIKTRGQQVTLSCSPISGHRSVSWYQQTPGQGLQFLFEYFSETQRNKGNFPGRFSGRQFSNSRSEMNVSTLELGDSALYLCASSATGLGNQPQHFGDGTRLSIL.

V gene TRBV10-1 combines with J gene TRBJ2-5; perhaps D is TRBD1 or TRBD2 (6 bases each). V lost 0 bases and J 7 bases, leaving 12 bases between the germline ends. Germline CDR1 WNHNN, CDR2 SYGVQD (reference sequence). There are 14 residues in the CDR3. The CDR3 DNA sequence: TGCGCCAGCAGTGAGTCAGGGGGGTCGGGGACCCAGTACTTC. It is translated as CASSESGGSGTQYF.

This chain joins TRBV9 and TRBJ2-1, with D possibly being TRBD1 (6 bases). Germline V gene lookup returns CDR1 SGDLS and CDR2 YYNGEE. CDR3 size: 16 residues. V dropped 0 bases and J dropped 0 bases, with 10 bases sitting between them. CDR3 loop: CASSVAGTRSYNEQFF. Written as DNA, the CDR3 is TGTGCCAGCAGCGTAGCGGGGACACGCTCCTACAATGAGCAGTTCTTC.